The following is a TCR beta chain sequence with its context. V lost 6 bases, J lost 5 bases, and 6 bases stayed unmatched. Germline V gene data show CDR1 as SGDLS and CDR2 as YYNGEE. The CDR3 contains 14 residues. Methods used by the authors: Amplification of reference gene primers was used by the study to estimate nucleated cell counts. Using immunoSEQ multiplex PCR, the repertoire was profiled, and TCRdb retains in-frame clones only, with some absent. V and J calls and clone size are copied from that table; D and trimming were computed from the DNA. The table includes 100,000 to 150,000 clones, more than 70% detected once. This record belongs to a study of blood T cell repertoires in COVID-19. Overall study: Donors in the United States, Italy and Spain gave samples during acute or convalescent COVID-19. PBMCs, B-cell-depleted T cells, or T cells were the source of the cDNA or gDNA that made up the material.

This sequence joins TRBV9 and TRBJ2-3; 10 bases match TRBD2. What was sequenced was peripheral blood. The clonotype comes from a man in his forties or fifties with acute or convalescent COVID-19. The CDR3 coding sequence is TGTGCCAGCAATCGAATAGCGGGGGGAGATACGCAGTATTTT. It specifies CASNRIAGGDTQYF.